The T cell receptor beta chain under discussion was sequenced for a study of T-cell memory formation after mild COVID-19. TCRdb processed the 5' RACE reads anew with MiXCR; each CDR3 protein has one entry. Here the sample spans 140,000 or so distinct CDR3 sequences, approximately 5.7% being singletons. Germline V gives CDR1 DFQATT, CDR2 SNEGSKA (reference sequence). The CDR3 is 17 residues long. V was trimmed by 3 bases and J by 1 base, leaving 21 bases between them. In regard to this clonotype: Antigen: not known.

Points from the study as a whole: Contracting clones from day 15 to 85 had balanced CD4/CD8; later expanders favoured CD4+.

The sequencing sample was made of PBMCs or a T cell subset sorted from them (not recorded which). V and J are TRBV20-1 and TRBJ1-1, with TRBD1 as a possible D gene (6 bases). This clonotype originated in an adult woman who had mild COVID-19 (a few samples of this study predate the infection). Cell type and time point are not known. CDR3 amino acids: CSARDGQKHFTNTEAFF. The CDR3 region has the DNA TGCAGTGCTAGGGATGGACAGAAACATTTTACGAACACTGAAGCTTTCTTT.